Listed here are 13 T cell receptor beta chains from one sample, sequenced in a study of T cells in Graves' hyperthyroidism and ophthalmopathy. There were TCR beta CDR3 regions amplified from RNA transcripts. Researchers ran a first-round RT-PCR on the TCR CDR3 using the HTBI primer set. TCRdb analysed the multiplex PCR reads with MiXCR anew, one entry per CDR3 protein. The sample lists a few hundred thousand distinct CDR3 sequences, approximately 44% occurring once. Material for sequencing was peripheral blood or thyroid tissue (not recorded which). These receptors all stem from a woman between 18 and 30 years old with Graves' hyperthyroidism.

V is TRBV24-1 and J is TRBJ2-7; D is perhaps TRBD2 (5 bases). V dropped 5 bases and J dropped 3 bases, with 19 bases sitting between them. This CDR3 contains 16 residues. CDR1 is KGHDR, CDR2 SFDVKD, per germline. The CDR3, as DNA: TGTGCCACCAGTGCTAAGCCTTTGAGGGCTGTCTACGAGCAGTACTTC. Protein: CATSAKPLRAVYEQYF.

This clonotype was detected many times. The V and J genes are TRBV12-3 or TRBV12-4 and TRBJ1-2, with 7 bases matching TRBD1. The J segment lost 2 bases and the V segment lost 6 bases, leaving 6 bases of the junction unmatched. The CDR3 runs 14 residues. DNA for the CDR3: TGTGCCAGCAGCTTGCCGGGACAGAACTATGGCTACACCTTC. This codes for CASSLPGQNYGYTF.

The V call is TRBV24-1, the J call TRBJ2-5, with a tentative D call TRBD1 (5 bases). Trimming pared 4 bases from V and 4 bases from J, leaving 12 bases between. CDR1 is KGHDR and CDR2 is SFDVKD in the germline V gene. This CDR3 region has 14 residues. CDR3 DNA: TGTGCCACCAGTGACGCTACAGGTTCAGAGACCCAGTACTTC. Amino acids: CATSDATGSETQYF.

This clonotype showed up many times. The gene calls are TRBV14 and TRBJ2-7; either TRBD1 or TRBD2 may fit D (6 bases each). CDR1 SGHDN and CDR2 FVKESK come from the germline V gene. CDR3 length: 17 amino acids. Trimming pared 4 bases from V and 2 bases from J, leaving 21 bases between. CDR3 protein: CASSPFLGRGHTYEQYF. The CDR3 nucleotides read TGTGCCAGCAGCCCCTTTTTGGGCCGGGGGCATACCTACGAGCAGTACTTC.

Concerning this clonotype: The junction departs from germline at one end; a sequencing error may be responsible. The genes are TRBV7-8 and TRBJ1-1, with unresolved D. This CDR3 is built from 15 residues. The V gene's germline CDR1 is SGHVS and CDR2 FQNEAQ. CDR3 sequence reads: CAGSRRVPANTEAFF. CDR3 nucleotides: TGTGCCGGCAGCCGCCGGGTGCCAGCGAACACTGAAGCCTTCTTT.

J is TRBJ2-2 and V is TRBV24-1; 8 nucleotides agree with TRBD1. Germline loops: CDR1 KGHDR, CDR2 SFDVKD. The CDR3 covers 17 residues. Unmatched junction bases numbered 13, after V lost 4 bases and J lost 7 bases. CDR3 DNA sequence: TGTGCCACCAGTGACTCCGGGACAGGTCGGGAAATCGGGGAGCTGTTTTTT. As protein: CATSDSGTGREIGELFF.

This chain joins TRBV20-1 and TRBJ1-5; 7 nucleotides match TRBD1. From germline, CDR1 is DFQATT and CDR2 SNEGSKA (reference sequence). The ends lost 3 bases at V and 4 bases at J; junction bases unmatched: 6. This CDR3 is 14 amino acids long. The CDR3 region has the DNA TGCAGTGCTAGGTTGGGACAGCTTAATCAGCCCCAGCATTTT. As protein: CSARLGQLNQPQHF.

The chain uses TRBV12-3 or TRBV12-4 and TRBJ2-7; 7 positions match TRBD1. With V trimmed by 6 bases and J by 5 bases, 4 bases remained unmatched. The CDR3 is made up of 12 amino acids. The chain's CDR3 is CASRLTGHEQYF. CDR3 coding DNA: TGTGCCAGCAGACTGACAGGGCACGAGCAGTACTTC.

This clonotype was counted many times. The rearrangement links TRBV14 to TRBJ1-2, with TRBD1 as a possible D gene (5 bases). This CDR3 is built from 13 residues. V was shortened by 0 bases and J by 7 bases, with 9 bases between the two germline ends. From germline, CDR1 is SGHDN and CDR2 FVKESK. CDR3 residues: CASSQDLRGGYTF. The DNA of the CDR3 is TGTGCCAGCAGCCAAGATCTTAGGGGTGGCTACACCTTC.

V gene TRBV29-1 combines with J gene TRBJ1-2; D may be TRBD1 (5 bases). Germline-derived CDR1 and CDR2 are SQVTM and ANQGSEA. The CDR3 runs to 10 residues. The CDR3 spells CTGVGAGYTF. CDR3 bases: TGCACCGGGGTAGGGGCTGGCTACACCTTC.

As concerns this clonotype: A junction boundary mismatches the germline segment, possibly from a read error. The chain has TRBV29-1 and TRBJ1-1, with 11 bases identical to TRBD1. This CDR3 spans 14 amino acids. Germline V gives CDR1 SQVTM, CDR2 ANQGSEA. The CDR3 DNA follows: TGCAGCGTTCCCGGGACAGGGGGAGTCACTGAGGCTTTCTTT. Its translation: CSVPGTGGVTEAFF.

The chain joins TRBV20-1 to TRBJ2-7; D might be TRBD1 (6 bases). The CDR3 runs 15 residues. Trimming cost V 2 bases and J 4 bases, with 18 bases left between them. Germline V gene sequence: CDR1 DFQATT, CDR2 SNEGSKA (reference sequence). Here the CDR3 reads CSARSGNRDPYEQYF. CDR3 in DNA: TGCAGTGCTAGATCCGGGAACAGGGACCCTTACGAGCAGTACTTC.

As concerns this clonotype: The junction and the germline gene differ at one end; a read error may be behind it. J is TRBJ2-1 and V is TRBV5-4; no clear D gene. The CDR3 runs 13 residues. CDR1 SGHNT and CDR2 YYREEE come from the germline V gene (reference sequence). CDR3 in amino acids: CASSQDWEGEQFF. DNA of the CDR3: TGCGCCAGCAGCCAAGATTGGGAAGGGGAGCAGTTCTTC.